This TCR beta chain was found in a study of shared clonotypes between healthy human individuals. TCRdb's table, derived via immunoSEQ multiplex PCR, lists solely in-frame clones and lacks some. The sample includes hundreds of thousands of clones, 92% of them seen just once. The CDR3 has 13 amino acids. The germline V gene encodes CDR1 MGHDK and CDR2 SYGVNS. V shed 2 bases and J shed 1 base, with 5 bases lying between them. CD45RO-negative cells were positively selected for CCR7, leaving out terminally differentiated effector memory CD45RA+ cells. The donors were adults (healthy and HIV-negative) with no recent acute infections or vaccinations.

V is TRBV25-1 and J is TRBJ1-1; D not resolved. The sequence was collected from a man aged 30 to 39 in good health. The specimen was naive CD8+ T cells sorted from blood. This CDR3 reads CASSEGQNTEAFF. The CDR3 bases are TGTGCCAGCAGTGAAGGTCAGAACACTGAAGCTTTCTTT. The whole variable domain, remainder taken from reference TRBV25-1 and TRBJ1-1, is EADIYQTPRYLVIGTGKKITLECSQTMGHDKMYWYQQDPGMELHLIHYSYGVNSTEKGDLSSESTVSRIRTEHFPLTLESARPSHTSQYLCASSEGQNTEAFFGQGTRLTVV.